The clone carrying this T cell receptor beta chain was detected many times. Its matching antigen is unknown. The time point: healthy volunteer bleed at 6 weeks. Unfractionated whole blood was the source of the extracted total RNA. This entry comes from a study of human T cells and chemical hapten exposure. Looking at the study overall: Minor volume differences among pooled libraries chiefly drove per-sample TCR yield variation.

Trimming took 7 bases from V and 1 from J, leaving 7 bases between them. This CDR3 region has 12 residues. TCRdb re-analysed the RACE reads in MiXCR, keeping a single row per CDR3 protein. The profile shows roughly 43,000 distinct CDR3 sequences, 3.7% of them singletons. Regarding the study as a whole: With DPC sensitization, TCRs exceeding 1 in 1000 frequency showed no change.

Sequencing input: whole blood. The rearrangement joins TRBV12-3 or TRBV12-4 to TRBJ1-2, with no clear D. This receptor was taken from a human donor in good health. Some clones in this sample may be carry-over from other donors' samples. CDR3 bases: TGTGCCAGCAACCCAGATAACTATGGCTACACCTTC. As protein: CASNPDNYGYTF.